The 18 T cell receptor beta chains listed next were all sequenced from one sample in a study of T cell repertoires in cytomegalovirus infection. These receptors are not linked to any known antigen. TCRdb reanalysed the reads using MiXCR and keeps one entry per CDR3 protein. This sample carries under 200,000 distinct CDR3 sequences, roughly 22% of them seen once, and the ten largest clones take around a quarter. Specimen: CD8+ T cells from cultured PBMCs, collected from culture after CMV antigen stimulation. These receptor sequences come from a human donor in good health (CMV status not recorded). Some clones in this sample may be carry-over from other donors' samples.

This clonotype was detected only a few times. The chain employs TRBV27 and TRBJ2-2; D may be TRBD1 (6 bases). Germline loops: CDR1 MNHEY, CDR2 SMNVEV (reference sequence). Trimming removed 8 bases at V and 8 bases at J, with 15 bases between. The CDR3 loop spans 13 amino acids. The CDR3 DNA follows: TGTGCCAGCCTTTTTGCCGGGACAGGGGAGCTGTTTTTT. Protein: CASLFAGTGELFF.

The sample holds many counts of this clonotype. This chain links TRBV7-8 with TRBJ2-5, with D perhaps matching TRBD1 (7 bases). The CDR3 loop spans 15 amino acids. Germline V gene sequence: CDR1 SGHVS, CDR2 FQNEAQ. V shed 5 bases and J shed 5 bases, with 18 bases lying between them. The CDR3 nucleotides read TGTGCCAGCAGCCCCGGGACAGCCCGGGGGGAGACCCAGTACTTC. Its translation is CASSPGTARGETQYF.

This rearrangement joins TRBV7-8 to TRBJ1-1; D is unresolved. This CDR3 contains 15 residues. Trimming removed 6 bases at V and 0 bases at J, with 14 bases between. Germline V gene sequence: CDR1 SGHVS, CDR2 FQNEAQ. This CDR3 is CASRSEPTMNTEAFF. CDR3 coding DNA: TGTGCCAGCAGGTCTGAACCCACCATGAACACTGAAGCTTTCTTT.

This sequence joins TRBV11-2 and TRBJ2-3; a possible D gene is TRBD2 (6 bases). Germline CDR1 SGHAT, CDR2 FQNNGV. The CDR3 consists of 16 residues. The V and J ends lost 5 bases and 1 base respectively, with 16 bases between them. In nucleotides, the CDR3 is TGTGCCAGCAGCCCCTGGACTATCCCCGGCACAGATACGCAGTATTTT. Protein: CASSPWTIPGTDTQYF.

J is TRBJ2-1 and V is TRBV29-1; D possibly corresponds to TRBD2 (5 bases). Per germline, CDR1 SQVTM and CDR2 ANQGSEA. The germline V and J ends were trimmed by 0 bases and 6 bases, with 15 bases remaining between them. This CDR3 contains 15 residues. CDR3 region: CSVEDPLASVNEQFF. The CDR3 nucleotides read TGCAGCGTTGAAGACCCCCTAGCTTCGGTCAATGAGCAGTTCTTC.

In this sample, this clonotype turned up a few times. The V and J genes are TRBV7-2 and TRBJ2-7; a weak D match, TRBD1 (6 bases). The germline CDR1 and CDR2 sequences are SGHTA and FQGNSA. With 4 bases removed from V and 7 bases from J, the gap between germline ends came to 17 bases. This CDR3 comprises 14 residues. The CDR3 is CASSSFGGRREQYF. CDR3 sequence (DNA): TGTGCCAGCAGCTCCTTTGGGGGCCGCCGTGAGCAGTACTTC.

This clonotype was detected only a few times. This CDR3 is CASRGTQEQGYTF. CDR3 coding DNA: TGTGCCAGCAGGGGGACACAGGAGCAAGGCTACACCTTC. This rearrangement joins TRBV7-9 to TRBJ1-2, with D possibly TRBD1 on 6 matching bases. Germline CDR1 reads SEHNR; CDR2 reads FQNEAQ (reference sequence). The CDR3 is made up of 13 amino acids. Between the trimmed V and J ends, which lost 6 bases and 8 bases, there was a span of 16 bases.

This clonotype was counted a single time. The chain has TRBV20-1 and TRBJ1-2; 11 positions match TRBD1. V lost 6 bases to trimming and J lost 3 bases; unmatched junction nucleotides: 9. The CDR3 sequence is 15 residues long. Germline CDR1 is DFQATT and CDR2 is SNEGSKA (reference sequence). CDR3: CSAPRRTGGDYGYTF. CDR3 nucleotide sequence: TGCAGTGCCCCAAGGCGGACAGGGGGCGACTATGGCTACACCTTC.

This clonotype has only a few counts. The chain is built from TRBV7-2 and TRBJ2-1, with TRBD2 as a possible D gene (7 bases). The CDR3 consists of 16 residues. Trimming stripped 5 bases from V and 1 base from J, with 15 bases between. CDR1 SGHTA and CDR2 FQGNSA come from the germline V gene. CDR3 sequence reads: CASSVGGGVSYNEQFF. The CDR3 coding sequence is TGTGCCAGCAGCGTAGGGGGGGGGGTGTCCTACAATGAGCAGTTCTTC.

The rearrangement links TRBV30 to TRBJ1-2; D unclear. The germline V and J ends were trimmed by 3 bases and 0 bases, with 14 bases remaining between them. The CDR3 runs to 15 residues. Germline loops: CDR1 GTSNPN, CDR2 SVGIG (reference sequence). In DNA, the CDR3 is TGTGCCTGGAGGACGACTGAGTCCTCTAACTATGGCTACACCTTC. It encodes CAWRTTESSNYGYTF.

This clonotype was seen only a few times. J is TRBJ2-7 and V is TRBV7-8, with D possibly being TRBD1 (6 bases). Trimming stripped 3 bases from V and 3 bases from J, with 15 bases between. CDR1 is SGHVS and CDR2 is FQNEAQ in the germline V gene. The CDR3 length is 15 residues. For the CDR3, the DNA is TGTGCCAGCAGCTTGGACAGACCCACCCGCTACGAGCAGTACTTC. It translates to CASSLDRPTRYEQYF.

The CDR3 spells CASSYSVRQNRNQPQHF. The CDR3 DNA reads as TGTGCCAGCAGTTACTCTGTGAGGCAGAATAGAAATCAGCCCCAGCATTTT. This chain connects TRBV6-6 to TRBJ1-5, with D unclear. The germline V gene has CDR1 MNHNY and CDR2 SVGAGI (reference sequence). The CDR3 covers 17 residues. V was cut by 0 bases and J by 4 bases, with 16 bases left in between.

Ten or more counts support this clonotype. J is TRBJ2-2 and V is TRBV7-6, with D hard to call. The CDR3 is made up of 11 amino acids. Trimming took 8 bases from V and 5 from J, leaving 6 bases between them. CDR1 and CDR2 (germline): SGHVS, FNYEAQ. The CDR3 sequence is CASFGTGELFF. In DNA form, the CDR3 reads TGTGCCAGCTTCGGTACCGGGGAGCTGTTTTTT.

The chain recombines TRBV4-1 with TRBJ2-1; D might be TRBD1 or TRBD2, each matching 5 bases. V lost 4 bases, J lost 7 bases, and 8 bases lay in between. CDR3 length: 12 amino acids. In germline, CDR1 is MGHRA, CDR2 YSYEKL. CDR3: CASSPGANEQFF. The CDR3 DNA follows: TGCGCCAGCAGCCCCGGGGCAAATGAGCAGTTCTTC.

The chain recombines TRBV7-8 with TRBJ2-7, with a tentative D call TRBD1 (6 bases). The ends were cut back, 8 bases at V and 3 bases at J, with 14 bases in the middle. Germline V gene sequence: CDR1 SGHVS, CDR2 FQNEAQ. The CDR3 runs to 13 residues. The CDR3 nucleotides are TGTGCCAGCCGAACAGGGAAATACTACGAGCAGTACTTC. Amino acids: CASRTGKYYEQYF.

This chain links TRBV11-2 with TRBJ2-1, with 11 nucleotides matching TRBD2. Germline CDR1 and CDR2: SGHAT and FQNNGV. This CDR3 has 16 residues. V lost 2 bases, J lost 7 bases, and 7 bases stayed unmatched. The CDR3 DNA follows: TGTGCCAGCAGCTTATCTCTAGCGGGGGGTCGGAATGAGCAGTTCTTC. Translating it yields CASSLSLAGGRNEQFF.

This clonotype has just a few counts. The rearrangement joins TRBV7-8 to TRBJ2-2, with a possible D match to TRBD1 (5 bases). Germline CDR1 reads SGHVS; CDR2 reads FQNEAQ. The CDR3 sequence is 14 residues long. V was cut by 8 bases and J by 3 bases, with 13 bases left in between. CDR3 protein: CASPRQTHTGELFF. In DNA form, the CDR3 reads TGTGCCAGCCCCCGACAGACCCACACCGGGGAGCTGTTTTTT.

This clonotype came up a few times. The V and J genes are TRBV7-9 and TRBJ2-7; TRBD2 is a possible D gene (7 bases). CDR1 is SEHNR, CDR2 FQNEAQ, per germline (reference sequence). Trimming removed 5 bases from V and 0 bases from J, with 17 bases in between. CDR3 size: 16 residues. The CDR3 DNA sequence: TGTGCCAGCAGCCCCCCTGGGGAGGGGGTCTCCTACGAGCAGTACTTC. It codes for CASSPPGEGVSYEQYF. Filled out from reference TRBV7-9 and TRBJ2-7, the complete variable domain reads DTGVSQNPRHKITKRGQNVTFRCDPISEHNRLYWYRQTLGQGPEFLTYFQNEAQLEKSRLLSDRFSAERPKGSFSTLEIQRTEQGDSAMYLCASSPPGEGVSYEQYFGPGTRLTVT.